This T cell receptor beta chain came from a study of blood T cell repertoires in COVID-19. The wider study: The origin of the acute and convalescent COVID-19 samples was the United States, Italy and Spain. In each case, the material was cDNA or gDNA derived from T cells, B-cell-depleted T cells, or PBMCs.

J gave up 12 bases and V 0 bases, and 5 bases lay outside the gene matches. The germline CDR1 and CDR2 sequences are SGHNT and YYREEE (reference sequence). The CDR3 consists of 13 residues. In the source study's methods: Estimation of nucleated cell counts was performed using reference gene primer amplification. Method: immunoSEQ multiplex PCR; TCRdb's copy keeps in-frame clones and lacks some. Clonal size and the V and J genes are those of that table, whereas D and trimming came from the DNA. The table lists 60,000 to 80,000 clones, 65% to 90% of them singletons. J is TRBJ2-1 and V is TRBV5-4; 8 nucleotides agree with TRBD2. The sequenced sample was peripheral blood. This TCR was recovered from a man aged 50 to 59 with acute or convalescent COVID-19. The CDR3 sequence is CASSLERGGGQFF. The CDR3 nucleotides read TGTGCCAGCAGCTTGGAACGGGGGGGCGGGCAGTTCTTC.